This is a list of T cell receptor beta chains from one sample in a study of human T cells and chemical hapten exposure. TCRdb reprocessed the RACE reads with MiXCR, giving one entry per CDR3 protein. This table holds about 360,000 distinct CDR3 sequences, 4.8% found once. Sequenced here: whole blood, sampled in connection with sensitization to the hapten diphenylcyclopropenone (DPC). These TCRs come from a woman between 45 and 60 years old with alopecia areata. Some clones in this sample may be carry-over from other donors' samples. CDR3s include the opening cysteine and the closing phenylalanine or tryptophan. D genes are given only for firm matches. Size is stated for part of the rows, as once, few or many counts, or as a class when the clone is expanded.

clone size	D gene	V gene	J gene	CDR3 protein	CDR3 DNA
many	TRBD2	TRBV5-1	TRBJ2-3	CASSSTSGITDTQYF	TGCGCCAGCAGCTCAACTAGCGGGATCACAGATACGCAGTATTTT
many	.	TRBV3-1	TRBJ1-1	CASSRDGYTEAFF	TGTGCCAGCAGCCGAGACGGTTATACTGAAGCTTTCTTT
many	.	TRBV6-5	TRBJ1-6	CASRGESSYNSPLHF	TGTGCCAGCAGAGGGGAGAGCTCCTATAATTCACCCCTCCACTTT
.	.	TRBV7-2	TRBJ2-3	CASSLELTSTDTQYF	TGTGCCAGCAGCTTGGAACTTACTAGCACAGATACGCAGTATTTT
.	TRBD1	TRBV27	TRBJ2-5	CASSWTGGEAQYF	TGTGCCAGCAGTTGGACAGGGGGCGAAGCCCAGTACTTC
many	.	TRBV28	TRBJ1-5	CASSLEMHNQPQHF	TGTGCCAGCAGTTTAGAGATGCACAATCAGCCCCAGCATTTT
many	.	TRBV10-3	TRBJ1-5	CAIRDRSNQPQHF	TGTGCCATCCGGGACCGTAGCAATCAGCCCCAGCATTTT
many	.	TRBV5-1	TRBJ1-4	CASSLAQMEKLFF	TGCGCCAGCAGCTTGGCCCAAATGGAAAAACTGTTTTTT
many	TRBD1	TRBV20-1	TRBJ2-1	CSAGQGYYNEQFF	TGCAGTGCTGGACAGGGGTACTACAATGAGCAGTTCTTC
.	.	TRBV29-1	TRBJ2-2	CSVVGWAGELFF	TGCAGCGTTGTGGGCTGGGCCGGGGAGCTGTTTTTT
many	.	TRBV29-1	TRBJ1-5	CSVVVRVGQPQHF	TGCAGCGTTGTGGTCAGGGTAGGACAGCCCCAGCATTTT
few	.	TRBV6-1	TRBJ1-4	CASRSILQTNEKLFF	TGTGCCAGCAGATCTATTTTACAGACTAATGAAAAACTGTTTTTT
many	.	TRBV11-2	TRBJ2-3	CASSLAEGGTDTQYF	TGTGCCAGCAGCTTAGCTGAAGGGGGCACAGATACGCAGTATTTT
few	TRBD1	TRBV11-2	TRBJ2-4	CASSLASPGQRPENIQYF	TGTGCCAGCAGCTTAGCATCACCGGGACAGCGGCCTGAAAACATTCAGTACTTC
.	.	TRBV30	TRBJ1-5	CAWSVPGHGVSNQPQHF	TGTGCCTGGAGTGTACCAGGACACGGAGTAAGCAATCAGCCCCAGCATTTT
.	TRBD1	TRBV20-1	TRBJ1-5	CSGVQGTNQPQHF	TGCAGTGGGGTACAGGGGACCAATCAGCCCCAGCATTTT
many	TRBD1	TRBV12-3/TRBV12-4	TRBJ1-2	CASSAQGFYGYTF	TGTGCCAGCAGCGCACAGGGGTTCTATGGCTACACCTTC
few	.	TRBV6-5	TRBJ2-5	CASGWRDGETQYF	TGTGCCAGCGGATGGAGGGACGGAGAGACCCAGTACTTC
many	TRBD1	TRBV12-3/TRBV12-4	TRBJ1-5	CASRGTGPNQPQHF	TGTGCCAGCAGGGGGACAGGGCCTAATCAGCCCCAGCATTTT
many	TRBD1	TRBV28	TRBJ2-7	CASRRGQGVYEQYF	TGTGCCAGCAGACGGGGACAGGGGGTCTACGAGCAGTACTTC
many	.	TRBV29-1	TRBJ1-1	CSVPPAGTEAFF	TGCAGCGTCCCCCCGGCCGGCACTGAAGCTTTCTTT
few	.	TRBV15	TRBJ2-5	CATSRDFVPTETQYF	TGTGCCACCAGCAGAGACTTCGTCCCGACCGAGACCCAGTACTTC